The present entry profiles one T cell receptor (beta chain) with its context. Its matching antigen is unknown. CDR1 and CDR2 (germline): WNHNN, SYGVQD (reference sequence). V lost 6 bases and J 1 base, leaving 8 bases between the germline ends. CDR3 length equals 13 residues. TCRdb keeps only in-frame clones here, not all; method: immunoSEQ multiplex PCR. The sample records over 120,000 clones, more than 70% being singletons. This specimen comes from a study of T cell responses to AZD1222 COVID-19 vaccine. Regarding the study as a whole: AZD1222 recipients seropositive at baseline numbered only 6 or 7.

V and J are TRBV10-1 and TRBJ2-3; no reliable D call. Sample: peripheral blood, taken 28 days after the second AZD1222 dose. The receptor comes from an adult who received the AZD1222 COVID-19 vaccine. The CDR3 sequence is CASRGGGTDTQYF. CDR3 nucleotides: TGCGCCAGCAGGGGCGGCGGCACAGATACGCAGTATTTT.